Shown below are 14 T cell receptor beta chains from a single sample sequenced in a study of spatial heterogeneity in lung cancer. Time point described: blood at routine non-recurrence follow-up after resection. TCRdb processed the 5' RACE reads anew with MiXCR; each CDR3 protein has one entry. This table holds under 75,000 distinct CDR3 sequences, around 8.9% found once. Sequences were derived from PBMCs, sampled at follow-up. Receptors originate from a female donor with early-stage non-small cell lung cancer.

This sequence joins TRBV20-1 and TRBJ1-5; 7 nucleotides agree with TRBD1. Germline V lookup: CDR1 DFQATT, CDR2 SNEGSKA (reference sequence). V lost 1 base to trimming and J lost 0 bases; unmatched junction nucleotides: 6. The length of the CDR3 is 16 residues. CDR3 DNA sequence: TGCAGTGCTAGAGTATCCGGGACAGTTAGCAATCAGCCCCAGCATTTT. Residues: CSARVSGTVSNQPQHF.

A word on this clonotype: One end of the junction is discordant with germline, which a read error may explain. The chain employs TRBV19 and TRBJ2-6; weak D call: TRBD1 (7 bases). The germline CDR1 and CDR2 sequences are LNHDA and SQIVND (reference sequence). This CDR3 has 17 amino acids. DNA of the CDR3: TGTGCCAGTAGTATCTTGGAGGGGGCAAAAGGGGCCAACGTCATGACTTTC. This sequence encodes CASSILEGAKGANVMTF.

This clonotype was counted at least ten times. The J gene is TRBJ2-2, the V gene TRBV7-3; 7 nucleotides line up with TRBD1. CDR3 length: 13 amino acids. The V segment lost 5 bases and the J segment 8 bases; nucleotides outside the gene matches: 5. Germline V gives CDR1 SGHTA, CDR2 FQGTGA. CDR3 amino acids: CASSVPGQGELFF. CDR3 DNA sequence: TGTGCCAGCAGCGTCCCGGGACAGGGGGAGCTGTTTTTT.

V and J are TRBV14 and TRBJ2-6; D ambiguous. Between the trimmed V and J ends, which lost 5 bases and 1 base, there was a span of 6 bases. CDR1 and CDR2 (germline): SGHDN, FVKESK. The length of the CDR3 is 14 residues. CDR3 sequence: CASSDGSGANVLTF. The CDR3 DNA reads as TGTGCCAGCAGCGACGGATCTGGGGCCAACGTCCTGACTTTC.

This clonotype was seen more than once but under ten times. The V and J genes are TRBV29-1 and TRBJ2-6; weak D call: TRBD2 (5 bases). Germline V gene lookup returns CDR1 SQVTM and CDR2 ANQGSEA. Trimming cost V 2 bases and J 12 bases, with 14 bases left between them. This CDR3 spans 13 amino acids. DNA of the CDR3: TGCAGCGTTGAAACCGGGGAAGAGATCGTCCTGACTTTC. Translating gives CSVETGEEIVLTF.

This clonotype was seen repeatedly, ten times or more. This chain links TRBV5-1 with TRBJ1-5, with D hard to call. V was pared by 1 base and J by 6 bases, with 8 bases between. Germline V gives CDR1 SGHRS, CDR2 YFSETQ. The CDR3 runs to 13 residues. The CDR3 reads CASSLSGSQPQHF. The CDR3 region has the DNA TGCGCCAGCAGCTTGTCGGGGAGTCAGCCCCAGCATTTT.

This clonotype was counted only a few times. The V gene is TRBV5-1, the J gene TRBJ2-7; 7 nucleotides align to TRBD1. The CDR3 runs 14 residues. Germline CDR1 SGHRS, CDR2 YFSETQ. The trim removed 3 bases at V and 5 bases at J, leaving 8 bases unmatched. CDR3 protein: CASSSKLTGHEQYF. For the CDR3, the DNA is TGCGCCAGCAGCTCCAAACTGACAGGGCACGAGCAGTACTTC.

The table lists this clonotype with many counts. The J gene is TRBJ2-5, the V gene TRBV12-3 or TRBV12-4; TRBD2 agrees at 9 bases. CDR3 size: 16 residues. V lost 1 base, J lost 1 base, and 4 bases stayed unmatched. CDR3 sequence: CASSLGLAGPQETQYF. The CDR3 DNA reads TGTGCCAGCAGTTTAGGGCTAGCGGGGCCCCAAGAGACCCAGTACTTC.

The rearrangement joins TRBV20-1 to TRBJ2-1, with D tentatively TRBD2 (6 bases). Germline loops: CDR1 DFQATT, CDR2 SNEGSKA (reference sequence). The CDR3 runs to 10 residues. Trimming cost V 3 bases and J 9 bases, with 6 bases left between them. The CDR3 is CSAREGEQFF. The CDR3 bases are TGCAGTGCTAGGGAGGGTGAGCAGTTCTTC.

As concerns this clonotype: Being one base from a much bigger clone, this may be a read error. This rearrangement joins TRBV6-5 to TRBJ2-7; TRBD1 agrees at 7 bases. The CDR3 is 14 residues long. Germline CDR1 is MNHEY and CDR2 is SVGAGI. As DNA, the CDR3 is TGTGTCAGCCCCCCGGGACAGAAAAGATACGAGCAGTACTTC. Its protein is CVSPPGQKRYEQYF.

This clonotype came up many times. The V call is TRBV3-1, the J call TRBJ2-1; 9 nucleotides match TRBD1. Trimming took 2 bases from V and 6 from J; bases not matched to a gene: 2. This CDR3 has 14 amino acids. Germline assignment: CDR1 LGHDT and CDR2 YNNKEL (reference sequence). In nucleotides, the CDR3 is TGTGCCAGCAGCCAAACGACAGGGGGCAATGAGCAGTTCTTC. It is translated as CASSQTTGGNEQFF.

This clonotype appeared many times. The chain combines TRBV7-2 with TRBJ1-5; 7 bases map to TRBD1. Trimming cost V 1 base and J 4 bases; bases outside gene matches: 4. This CDR3 has 15 amino acids. Germline assignment: CDR1 SGHTA and CDR2 FQGNSA. CDR3 in amino acids: CASSLVGQMNQPQHF. In DNA form, the CDR3 reads TGTGCCAGCAGCTTAGTGGGACAGATGAATCAGCCCCAGCATTTT.

As for this clonotype: Compared with germline, one end of the junction differs, possibly owing to a read error. This chain connects TRBV7-7 to TRBJ2-5; 8 bases are a match to TRBD2. Germline CDR1 is SSHAT and CDR2 is FNYEAQ (reference sequence). This CDR3 has 14 residues. Here the CDR3 DNA reads TGTGCTAGCAGTTCAAGCGGGAGCGCAGAGACCCAGTACTTC. Protein product: CASSSSGSAETQYF.

This clonotype was counted many times. The genes are TRBV19 and TRBJ2-2, with D tentatively TRBD1 (6 bases). CDR1 is LNHDA and CDR2 is SQIVND in the germline V gene (reference sequence). This CDR3 contains 16 residues. V was trimmed by 4 bases and J by 5 bases, leaving 17 bases between them. CDR3 coding DNA: TGTGCCAGTAGTAAACAGGGAATCGGTTTTACCGGGGAGCTGTTTTTT. It is translated as CASSKQGIGFTGELFF.